Listed below are T cell receptor beta chains from one sample, sequenced in a study of patients and donors after allogeneic stem cell transplantation. One entry per CDR3 protein, called by TCRdb with MiXCR from the RT-PCR reads. The table has about 960,000 distinct CDR3 sequences, 15% to 20% seen once. Source material: blood, either unsorted or a sorted T cell fraction (not recorded which). The source is a human donor who was either an allogeneic HSCT recipient or a stem cell or donor lymphocyte infusion donor (not recorded which). It is not recorded whose cells these are; they may come from a transplant donor. Each CDR3 is given with its conserved first and last residue. Fields, in order: J gene, clone size, D gene, V gene, CDR3 protein, CDR3 DNA. The D gene is left open where the match is weak. Size is stated for part of the rows, as once, few or many counts, or as a class when the clone is expanded.

J: TRBJ2-5; size: NA; D: TRBD2; V: TRBV20-1; CDR3: CSARDPGGGGETQYF; DNA: TGCAGTGCTAGAGATCCCGGTGGCGGGGGGGAGACCCAGTACTTC
J: TRBJ1-1; size: few; D: TRBD1; V: TRBV10-3; CDR3: CAIRTGTGGMNTEAFF; DNA: TGTGCCATCAGGACCGGGACAGGGGGAATGAACACTGAAGCTTTCTTT
J: TRBJ2-2; size: NA; D: NA; V: TRBV9; CDR3: CASSVVGEPNTGELFF; DNA: TGTGCCAGCAGCGTTGTGGGCGAGCCGAACACCGGGGAGCTGTTTTTT
J: TRBJ2-1; size: NA; D: NA; V: TRBV5-6; CDR3: CASRFRGANLNEQFF; DNA: TGTGCCAGCAGGTTCCGGGGGGCCAACCTCAATGAGCAGTTCTTC
J: TRBJ2-7; size: NA; D: TRBD2; V: TRBV11-2; CDR3: CASRPPGWRGDYEQYF; DNA: TGTGCCAGCAGACCCCCGGGGTGGCGGGGGGACTACGAGCAGTACTTC
J: TRBJ2-6; size: few; D: NA; V: TRBV5-6; CDR3: CASSLGDRWLAGANVLTF; DNA: TGTGCCAGCAGCTTGGGAGACCGATGGTTGGCTGGGGCCAACGTCCTGACTTTC
J: TRBJ2-3; size: NA; D: NA; V: TRBV7-8; CDR3: CASSGKRGDRGDTQYF; DNA: TGTGCCAGCAGCGGGAAGCGGGGGGACAGGGGCGATACGCAGTATTTT
J: TRBJ2-5; size: few; D: TRBD2; V: TRBV29-1; CDR3: CSVEGRLPASGGETQYF; DNA: TGCAGCGTTGAAGGTCGCCTCCCGGCAAGCGGGGGAGAGACCCAGTACTTC
J: TRBJ1-1; size: many; D: NA; V: TRBV6-5; CDR3: CASSYRGGEAFF; DNA: TGTGCCAGCAGTTACAGGGGGGGGGAAGCTTTCTTT
J: TRBJ1-2; size: NA; D: NA; V: TRBV2; CDR3: CASTRTGGGVGYTF; DNA: TGTGCCAGCACACGAACGGGAGGCGGCGTAGGCTACACCTTC
J: TRBJ2-6; size: NA; D: NA; V: TRBV5-6; CDR3: CASLVWGPGANVLTF; DNA: TGTGCCAGCTTGGTGTGGGGACCCGGGGCCAACGTCCTGACTTTC
J: TRBJ1-1; size: few; D: NA; V: TRBV15; CDR3: CATSRLFMNTEAFF; DNA: TGTGCCACCAGCAGACTATTTATGAACACTGAAGCTTTCTTT
J: TRBJ1-1; size: NA; D: NA; V: TRBV2; CDR3: CASQYGSNTEAFF; DNA: TGTGCCAGTCAATATGGCAGTAACACTGAAGCTTTCTTT
J: TRBJ1-5; size: once; D: NA; V: TRBV20-1; CDR3: CSARDQTKNSNQPQHF; DNA: TGCAGTGCTAGAGATCAAACCAAGAATAGCAATCAGCCCCAGCATTTT
J: TRBJ2-3; size: few; D: NA; V: TRBV20-1; CDR3: CSARAGTSTDTQYF; DNA: TGCAGTGCTAGAGCCGGAACCAGCACAGATACGCAGTATTTT
J: TRBJ1-1; size: NA; D: TRBD1; V: TRBV12-3/TRBV12-4; CDR3: CAIFRQGVTEAFF; DNA: TGTGCCATCTTCCGACAGGGGGTCACTGAAGCTTTCTTT
J: TRBJ2-3; size: few; D: NA; V: TRBV20-1; CDR3: CSATGPYPDTQYF; DNA: TGCAGTGCTACAGGTCCGTACCCAGATACGCAGTATTTT
J: TRBJ1-2; size: few; D: NA; V: TRBV6-1; CDR3: CASRGHNYGYTF; DNA: TGTGCCAGCAGGGGACACAACTATGGCTACACCTTC
J: TRBJ2-2; size: few; D: NA; V: TRBV19; CDR3: CASTSGQGRAGELFF; DNA: NA
J: TRBJ2-2; size: many; D: TRBD1; V: TRBV12-3/TRBV12-4; CDR3: CASSPATGLTGELFF; DNA: TGTGCCAGCAGTCCAGCGACAGGGTTGACCGGGGAGCTGTTTTTT
J: TRBJ1-1; size: NA; D: TRBD1; V: TRBV7-3; CDR3: CASSGRTGMNTEAFF; DNA: TGTGCCAGCAGCGGAAGGACAGGGATGAACACTGAAGCTTTCTTT
J: TRBJ1-2; size: few; D: TRBD1; V: TRBV4-2; CDR3: CASSQFRQGEYGYTF; DNA: TGTGCCAGCAGCCAATTCCGACAGGGTGAATATGGCTACACCTTC
J: TRBJ2-4; size: NA; D: TRBD1; V: TRBV6-1; CDR3: CASSATGTGKNIQYF; DNA: TGTGCCAGCAGTGCCACCGGGACAGGAAAAAACATTCAGTACTTC
J: TRBJ2-2; size: few; D: NA; V: TRBV20-1; CDR3: CSAAPNTGELFF; DNA: TGCAGTGCTGCACCAAACACCGGGGAGCTGTTTTTT
J: TRBJ2-7; size: NA; D: NA; V: TRBV6-1; CDR3: CASRRGQPYEQYF; DNA: TGTGCCAGCAGGCGCGGACAGCCCTACGAGCAGTACTTC
J: TRBJ1-5; size: many; D: NA; V: TRBV29-1; CDR3: CSVGDSNQPQHF; DNA: TGCAGCGTTGGGGATAGCAATCAGCCCCAGCATTTT
J: TRBJ2-7; size: NA; D: TRBD1; V: TRBV5-5; CDR3: CASSLVGQGPEQYF; DNA: TGTGCCAGCAGCTTGGTTGGACAGGGACCCGAGCAGTACTTC
J: TRBJ1-2; size: few; D: NA; V: TRBV7-9; CDR3: CASSLTEFDYGYTF; DNA: TGTGCCAGCAGCTTAACAGAGTTCGACTATGGCTACACCTTC
J: TRBJ2-7; size: NA; D: NA; V: TRBV4-1; CDR3: CASSQPFLEQYF; DNA: TGCGCCAGCAGCCAGCCCTTTTTGGAGCAGTACTTC
J: TRBJ2-3; size: NA; D: NA; V: TRBV7-2; CDR3: CASSPKDRTDTQYF; DNA: TGTGCCAGCAGCCCCAAGGACCGCACAGATACGCAGTATTTT
J: TRBJ1-5; size: NA; D: TRBD1; V: TRBV2; CDR3: CASRRDRGRQPQHF; DNA: TGTGCCAGCAGGCGGGACAGGGGACGTCAGCCCCAGCATTTT
J: TRBJ2-7; size: NA; D: NA; V: TRBV5-6; CDR3: CASSLALRDGAYEQYF; DNA: TGTGCCAGCAGCTTGGCCCTTAGGGACGGGGCCTACGAGCAGTACTTC
J: TRBJ2-3; size: few; D: TRBD2; V: TRBV6-4; CDR3: CASSSGGATDTQYF; DNA: TGTGCCAGTTCTAGCGGGGGGGCCACAGATACGCAGTATTTT
J: TRBJ1-3; size: NA; D: TRBD1; V: TRBV20-1; CDR3: CSAERQGAIQSTGNTIYF; DNA: TGCAGTGCTGAACGACAGGGGGCCATACAGTCGACTGGAAACACCATATATTTT
J: TRBJ2-1; size: few; D: TRBD2; V: TRBV20-1; CDR3: CSANSGRNNEQFF; DNA: TGCAGTGCAAATAGCGGGAGAAACAATGAGCAGTTCTTC
J: TRBJ2-2; size: many; D: TRBD1; V: TRBV7-6; CDR3: CASSKAGTGDPGELFF; DNA: TGTGCCAGCAGCAAGGCCGGGACAGGTGACCCCGGGGAGCTGTTTTTT
J: TRBJ2-1; size: NA; D: TRBD1; V: TRBV4-1; CDR3: CASSKTGASSYNEQFF; DNA: TGCGCCAGCAGCAAGACAGGGGCTAGCTCCTACAATGAGCAGTTCTTC